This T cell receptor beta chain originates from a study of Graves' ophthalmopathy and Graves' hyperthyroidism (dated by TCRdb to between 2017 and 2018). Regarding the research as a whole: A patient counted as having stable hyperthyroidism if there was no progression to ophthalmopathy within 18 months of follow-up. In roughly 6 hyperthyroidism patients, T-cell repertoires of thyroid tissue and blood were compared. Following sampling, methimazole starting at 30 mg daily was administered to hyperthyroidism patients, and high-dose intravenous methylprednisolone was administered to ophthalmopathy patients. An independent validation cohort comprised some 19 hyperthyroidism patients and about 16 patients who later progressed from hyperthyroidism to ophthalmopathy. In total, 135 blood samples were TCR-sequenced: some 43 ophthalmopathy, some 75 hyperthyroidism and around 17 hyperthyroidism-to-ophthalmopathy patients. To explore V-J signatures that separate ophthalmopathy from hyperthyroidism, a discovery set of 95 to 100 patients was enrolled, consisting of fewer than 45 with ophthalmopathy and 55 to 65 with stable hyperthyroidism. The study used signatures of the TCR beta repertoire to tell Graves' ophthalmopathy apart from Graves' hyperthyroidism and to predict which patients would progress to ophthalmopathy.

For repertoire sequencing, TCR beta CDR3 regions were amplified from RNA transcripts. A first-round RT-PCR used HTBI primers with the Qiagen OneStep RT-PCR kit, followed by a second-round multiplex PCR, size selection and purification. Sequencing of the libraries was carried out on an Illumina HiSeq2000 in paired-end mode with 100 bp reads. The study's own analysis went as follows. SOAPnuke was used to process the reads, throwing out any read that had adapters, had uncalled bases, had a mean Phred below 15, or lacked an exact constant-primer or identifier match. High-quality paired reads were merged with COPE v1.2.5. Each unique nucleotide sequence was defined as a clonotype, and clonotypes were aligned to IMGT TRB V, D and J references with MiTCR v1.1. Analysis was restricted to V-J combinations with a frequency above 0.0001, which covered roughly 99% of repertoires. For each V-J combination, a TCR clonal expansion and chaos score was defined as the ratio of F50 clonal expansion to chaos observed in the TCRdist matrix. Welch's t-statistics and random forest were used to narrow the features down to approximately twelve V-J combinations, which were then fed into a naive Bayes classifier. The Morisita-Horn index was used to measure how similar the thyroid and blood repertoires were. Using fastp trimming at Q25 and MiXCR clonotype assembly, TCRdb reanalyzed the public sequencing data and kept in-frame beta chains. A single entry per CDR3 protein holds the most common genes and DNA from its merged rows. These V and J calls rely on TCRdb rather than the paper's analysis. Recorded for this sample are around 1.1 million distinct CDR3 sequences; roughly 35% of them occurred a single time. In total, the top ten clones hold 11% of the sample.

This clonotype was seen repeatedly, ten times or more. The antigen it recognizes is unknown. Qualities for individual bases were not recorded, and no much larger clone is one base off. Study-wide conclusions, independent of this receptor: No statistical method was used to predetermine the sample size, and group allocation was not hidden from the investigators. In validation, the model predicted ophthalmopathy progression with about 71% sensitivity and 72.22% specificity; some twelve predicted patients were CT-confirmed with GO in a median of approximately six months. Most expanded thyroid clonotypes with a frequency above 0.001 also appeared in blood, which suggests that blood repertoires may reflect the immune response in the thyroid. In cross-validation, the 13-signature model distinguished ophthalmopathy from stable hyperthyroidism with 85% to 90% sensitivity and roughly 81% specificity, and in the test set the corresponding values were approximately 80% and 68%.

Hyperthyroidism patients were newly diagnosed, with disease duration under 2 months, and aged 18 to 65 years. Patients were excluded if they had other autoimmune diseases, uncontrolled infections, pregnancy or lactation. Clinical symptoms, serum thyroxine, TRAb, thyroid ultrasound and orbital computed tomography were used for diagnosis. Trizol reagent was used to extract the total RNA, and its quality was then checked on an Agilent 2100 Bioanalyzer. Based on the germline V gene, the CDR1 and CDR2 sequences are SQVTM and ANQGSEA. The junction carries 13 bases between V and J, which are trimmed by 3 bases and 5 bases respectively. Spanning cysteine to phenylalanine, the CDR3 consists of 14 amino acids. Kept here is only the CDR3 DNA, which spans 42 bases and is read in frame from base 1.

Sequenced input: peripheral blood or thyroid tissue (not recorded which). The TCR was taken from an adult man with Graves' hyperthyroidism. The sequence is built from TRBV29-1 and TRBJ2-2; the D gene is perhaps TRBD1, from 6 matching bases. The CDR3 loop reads CSVESGRGTGELFF. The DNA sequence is TGCAGCGTTGAGTCGGGAAGGGGGACCGGGGAGCTGTTTTTT.